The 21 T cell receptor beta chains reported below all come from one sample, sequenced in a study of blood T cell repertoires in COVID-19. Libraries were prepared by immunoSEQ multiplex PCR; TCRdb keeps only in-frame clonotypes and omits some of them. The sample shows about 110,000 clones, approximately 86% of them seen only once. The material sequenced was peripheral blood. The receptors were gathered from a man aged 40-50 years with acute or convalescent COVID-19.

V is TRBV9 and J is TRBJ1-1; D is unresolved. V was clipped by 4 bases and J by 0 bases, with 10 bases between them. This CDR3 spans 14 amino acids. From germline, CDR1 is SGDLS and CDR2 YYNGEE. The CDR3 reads CASSPITMNTEAFF. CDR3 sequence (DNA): TGTGCCAGCAGCCCTATCACTATGAACACTGAAGCTTTCTTT.

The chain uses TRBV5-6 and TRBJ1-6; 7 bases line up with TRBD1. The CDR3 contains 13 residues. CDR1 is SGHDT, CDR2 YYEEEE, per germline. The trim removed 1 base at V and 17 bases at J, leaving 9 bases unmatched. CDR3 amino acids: CASSLIQGKDIHF. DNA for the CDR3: TGTGCCAGCAGCTTGATACAGGGGAAAGATATCCACTTT.

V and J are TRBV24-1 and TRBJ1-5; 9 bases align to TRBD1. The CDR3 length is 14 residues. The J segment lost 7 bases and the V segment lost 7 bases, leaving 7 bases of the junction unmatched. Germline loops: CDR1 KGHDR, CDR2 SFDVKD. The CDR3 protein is CATSVGQGRQPQHF. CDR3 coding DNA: TGTGCCACCAGCGTTGGACAGGGGCGCCAGCCCCAGCATTTT.

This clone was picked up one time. CDR3: CASSGITGLTEAFF. CDR3 sequence (DNA): TGTGCCAGCAGTGGGATAACAGGGCTCACTGAAGCTTTCTTT. The V call is TRBV25-1, the J call TRBJ1-1, with D maybe TRBD1 (6 bases). The germline V gene has CDR1 MGHDK and CDR2 SYGVNS. The ends were cut back, 4 bases at V and 4 bases at J, with 13 bases in the middle. The CDR3 spans 14 residues.

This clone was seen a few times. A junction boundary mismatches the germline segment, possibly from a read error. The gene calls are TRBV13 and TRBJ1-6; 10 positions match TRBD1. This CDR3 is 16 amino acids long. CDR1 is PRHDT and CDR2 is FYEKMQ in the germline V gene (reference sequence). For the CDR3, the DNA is TGTGCCAGCAGTTTAGACAGGGGGCAGCTACGTTCACCCCTCCACTTT. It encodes CASSLDRGQLRSPLHF.

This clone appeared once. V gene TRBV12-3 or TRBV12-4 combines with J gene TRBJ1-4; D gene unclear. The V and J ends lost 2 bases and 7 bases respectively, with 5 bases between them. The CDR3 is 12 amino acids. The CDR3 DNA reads TGTGCCAGCAGTTTATGGAGTGAAAAACTGTTTTTT. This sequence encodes CASSLWSEKLFF.

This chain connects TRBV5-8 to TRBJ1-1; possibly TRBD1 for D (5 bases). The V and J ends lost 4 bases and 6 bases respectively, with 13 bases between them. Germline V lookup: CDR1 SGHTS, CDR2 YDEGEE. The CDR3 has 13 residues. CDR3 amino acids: CASSHNWDSEAFF. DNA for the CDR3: TGTGCCAGCAGCCATAATTGGGACTCTGAAGCTTTCTTT.

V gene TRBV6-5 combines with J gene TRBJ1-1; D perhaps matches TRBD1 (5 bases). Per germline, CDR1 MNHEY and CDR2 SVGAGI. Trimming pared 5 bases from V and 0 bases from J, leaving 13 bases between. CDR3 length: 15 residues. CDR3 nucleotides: TGTGCCAGCAGTCCTCAGGGACTTATGAACACTGAAGCTTTCTTT. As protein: CASSPQGLMNTEAFF.

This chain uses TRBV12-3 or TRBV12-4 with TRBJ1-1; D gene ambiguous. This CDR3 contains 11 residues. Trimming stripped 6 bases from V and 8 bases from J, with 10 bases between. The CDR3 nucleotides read TGTGCCAGCAGGCGAGGCCCCGAAGCTTTCTTT. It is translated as CASRRGPEAFF.

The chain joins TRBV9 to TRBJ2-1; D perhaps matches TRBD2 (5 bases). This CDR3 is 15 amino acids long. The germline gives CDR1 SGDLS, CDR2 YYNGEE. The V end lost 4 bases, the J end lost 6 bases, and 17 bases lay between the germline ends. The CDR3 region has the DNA TGTGCCAGCAGCCGCGGACCGCGGGCACGCAATGAGCAGTTCTTC. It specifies CASSRGPRARNEQFF.

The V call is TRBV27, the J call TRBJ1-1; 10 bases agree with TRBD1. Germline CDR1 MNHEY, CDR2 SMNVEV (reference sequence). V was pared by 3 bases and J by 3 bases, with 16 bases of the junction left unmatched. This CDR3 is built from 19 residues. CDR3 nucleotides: TGTGCCAGCAGTTTCCTACCGGGACAGGGGAATCGGGCCGACACTGAAGCTTTCTTT. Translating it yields CASSFLPGQGNRADTEAFF.

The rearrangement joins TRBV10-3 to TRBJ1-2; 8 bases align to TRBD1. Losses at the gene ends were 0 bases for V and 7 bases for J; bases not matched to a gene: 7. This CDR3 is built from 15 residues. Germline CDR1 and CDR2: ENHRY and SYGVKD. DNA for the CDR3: TGTGCCATCAGTGAGTCGACGGACAGGGTCGCTGGCTACACCTTC. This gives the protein CAISESTDRVAGYTF.

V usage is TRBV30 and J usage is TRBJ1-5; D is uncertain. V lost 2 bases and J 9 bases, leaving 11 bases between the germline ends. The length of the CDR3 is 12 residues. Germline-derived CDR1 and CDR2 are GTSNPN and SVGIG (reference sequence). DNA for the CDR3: TGTGCCTGGAGTACCACCCTAGGGCCCCAGCATTTT. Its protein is CAWSTTLGPQHF.

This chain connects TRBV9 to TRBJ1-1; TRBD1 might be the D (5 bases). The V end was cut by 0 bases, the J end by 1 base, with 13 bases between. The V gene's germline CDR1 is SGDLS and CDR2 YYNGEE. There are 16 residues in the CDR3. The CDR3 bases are TGTGCCAGCAGCGTAGAAGGGGTGTGGGCGAACACTGAAGCTTTCTTT. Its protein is CASSVEGVWANTEAFF.

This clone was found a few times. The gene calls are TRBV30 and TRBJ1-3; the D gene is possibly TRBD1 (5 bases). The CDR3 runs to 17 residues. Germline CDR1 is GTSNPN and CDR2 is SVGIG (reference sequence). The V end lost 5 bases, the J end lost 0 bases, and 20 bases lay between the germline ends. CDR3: CAWCPPLDDSSGNTIYF. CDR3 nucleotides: TGTGCCTGGTGCCCCCCTCTCGACGACAGCTCTGGAAACACCATATATTTT.

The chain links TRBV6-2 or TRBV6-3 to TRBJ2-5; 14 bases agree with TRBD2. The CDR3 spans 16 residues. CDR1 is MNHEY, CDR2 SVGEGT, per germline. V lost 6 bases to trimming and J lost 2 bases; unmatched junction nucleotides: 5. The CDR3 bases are TGTGCCAGCAGCTTGGGACTAGCGGGGGTACAAGAGACCCAGTACTTC. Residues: CASSLGLAGVQETQYF.

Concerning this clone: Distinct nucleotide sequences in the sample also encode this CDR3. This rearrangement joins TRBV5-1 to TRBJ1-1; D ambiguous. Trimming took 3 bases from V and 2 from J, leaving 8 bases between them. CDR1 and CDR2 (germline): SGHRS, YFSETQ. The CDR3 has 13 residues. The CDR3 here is CASSSPGNTEAFF. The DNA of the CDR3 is TGCGCCAGCAGCTCCCCGGGTAACACTGAAGCTTTCTTT.

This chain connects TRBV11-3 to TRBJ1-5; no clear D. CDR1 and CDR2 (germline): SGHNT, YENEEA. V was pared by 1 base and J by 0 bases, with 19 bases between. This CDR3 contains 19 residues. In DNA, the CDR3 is TGTGCCAGCAGCTTAGGAGTCCGACAACCCGGCTATAGCAATCAGCCCCAGCATTTT. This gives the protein CASSLGVRQPGYSNQPQHF.

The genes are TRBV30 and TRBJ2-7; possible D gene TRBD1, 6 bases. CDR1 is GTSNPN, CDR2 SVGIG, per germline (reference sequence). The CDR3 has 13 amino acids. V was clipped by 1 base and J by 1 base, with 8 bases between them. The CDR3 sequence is CAWSAGESYEQYF. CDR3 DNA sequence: TGTGCCTGGAGTGCAGGGGAGTCCTACGAGCAGTACTTC.

The CDR3 region is CASSLEGAEGYTF. CDR3 DNA: TGCGCCAGCAGCTTGGAGGGGGCGGAAGGCTACACCTTC. This rearrangement joins TRBV5-1 to TRBJ1-2; 7 bases match TRBD1. Losses at the gene ends were 0 bases for V and 8 bases for J; bases not matched to a gene: 4. The CDR3 covers 13 residues. The germline V gene encodes CDR1 SGHRS and CDR2 YFSETQ.

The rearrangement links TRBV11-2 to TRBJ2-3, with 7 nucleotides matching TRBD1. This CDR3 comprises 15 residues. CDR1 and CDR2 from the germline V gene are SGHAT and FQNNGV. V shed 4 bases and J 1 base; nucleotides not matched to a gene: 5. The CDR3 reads CASSYGDSRTDTQYF. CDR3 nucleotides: TGTGCCAGCAGCTACGGGGACAGTCGCACAGATACGCAGTATTTT.